Listed below are T cell receptor beta chains from one sample, sequenced in a study of cytomegalovirus exposure and HLA in healthy donors. Method: immunoSEQ multiplex PCR; TCRdb's copy keeps in-frame clones and lacks some. There are around 120,000 clones in the sample; about 88% occur only once, and 4.4% lies in the top ten. Sequenced sample: PBMCs. The receptors shown here come from a man between 18 and 29 years old in good health and CMV-seropositive. The CDR3 runs from the conserved cysteine through the conserved F or W.

j_gene | v_gene | CDR3aa
TRBJ1-4 | TRBV19 | CASSVLGATNEKLFF
TRBJ2-1 | TRBV4-2 | CASSQKPPGDEQFF
TRBJ1-1 | TRBV4-1 | CASSPLRGQGGTEAFF
TRBJ1-1 | TRBV2 | CASSESTVLNTEAFF
TRBJ2-7 | TRBV27 | CASSLVAETYEQYF
TRBJ2-1 | TRBV2 | CASKASSYNEQFF
TRBJ1-2 | TRBV18 | CASSPSTKGGLDYGYTF
TRBJ1-1 | TRBV27 | CASSVAGTGGRTEAFF
TRBJ2-1 | TRBV28 | CASSFGTSGGAGTFF
TRBJ1-3 | TRBV27 | CASSPLGVGNTIYF
TRBJ2-7 | TRBV5-1 | CASSPPDRGPDYEQYF
TRBJ1-4 | TRBV27 | CASSLEASPGVLFF
TRBJ2-5 | TRBV14 | CASSQVGTIQETQYF
TRBJ2-1 | TRBV6-4 | CASSETSGVDEQFF
TRBJ2-5 | TRBV2 | CASSGTGAETQYF
TRBJ2-7 | TRBV7-2 | CASSLGVRDYEQYF
TRBJ1-5 | TRBV28 | CASSMTKDQPQHF
TRBJ2-1 | TRBV7-9 | CASSSISGGADEQFF
TRBJ1-6 | TRBV6-4 | CASSRDTGKTPLHF
TRBJ2-5 | TRBV11-2 | CASSLARTLRGTQYF
TRBJ2-7 | TRBV5-1 | CASSQDAPGQGAEQYF
TRBJ2-7 | TRBV6-1 | CASRPDSHEQYF
TRBJ1-1 | TRBV7-2 | CASSSGTLAEAFF
TRBJ2-5 | TRBV5-1 | CASNGGARETQYF
TRBJ1-2 | TRBV11-2 | CASSFAGADGYTF
TRBJ1-2 | TRBV23-1 | CASSRNTGAECGYTF
TRBJ2-5 | TRBV2 | CASSEGRSLVETQYF
TRBJ1-2 | TRBV14 | CASSQAGSARDYGYTF
TRBJ2-5 | TRBV5-4 | CASSDYFGTGDQETQYF
TRBJ2-2 | TRBV7-9 | CASSSWTLNTGELFF
TRBJ1-5 | TRBV7-9 | CASSRTGVGDQPQHF
TRBJ2-7 | TRBV27 | CASSSQGAFDEQYF
TRBJ1-2 | TRBV5-1 | CASSIQGWGYTF
TRBJ2-7 | TRBV30 | CAWRPRTATYEQYF
TRBJ1-1 | TRBV5-6 | CASSLLGDSNTEAFF
TRBJ2-1 | TRBV20-1 | CSAPPGEEQFF
TRBJ2-1 | TRBV7-9 | CASSLAGGPYNEQFF
TRBJ1-4 | TRBV9 | CASSPMGQPNEKLFF
TRBJ1-3 | TRBV2 | CASSADSASNTIYF
TRBJ2-3 | TRBV9 | CASSPTSGGPDTQYF
TRBJ2-7 | TRBV5-1 | CASSFQGIPYEQYF
TRBJ1-3 | TRBV6-6 | CASSRGQGAGNTIYF
TRBJ2-5 | TRBV11-3 | CASSSGGGEETQYF
TRBJ1-2 | TRBV14 | CASSRQWVGVNYGYTF
TRBJ2-5 | TRBV4-1 | CASSQSGTQETQYF
TRBJ2-1 | TRBV30 | CAWREKRGQFF
TRBJ1-1 | TRBV27 | CASSLMGQGLSEAFF
TRBJ2-7 | TRBV28 | CASSRDRREQYF
TRBJ2-7 | TRBV18 | CASSPPLYGGAPYEQYF
TRBJ1-4 | TRBV10-1 | CASNRRPLILKFF
TRBJ1-2 | TRBV19 | CASSTGQGGFYGYTF
TRBJ1-2 | TRBV5-6 | CASSFAGQGAKGYTF
TRBJ2-5 | TRBV7-8 | CASSLRPGQGQETQYF
TRBJ1-1 | TRBV4-1 | CASSQRGGLNTEAFF
TRBJ2-3 | TRBV30 | CAWSVLSADTQYF
TRBJ2-7 | TRBV27 | CASSSGLNSYEQYF
TRBJ1-2 | TRBV5-6 | CASSLYRGQIGHGYTF
TRBJ2-7 | TRBV11-2 | CASTVGQPPYEQYF
TRBJ1-1 | TRBV16 | CASSPGGEAFF
TRBJ2-6 | TRBV7-2 | CASSVGAGGANVLTF